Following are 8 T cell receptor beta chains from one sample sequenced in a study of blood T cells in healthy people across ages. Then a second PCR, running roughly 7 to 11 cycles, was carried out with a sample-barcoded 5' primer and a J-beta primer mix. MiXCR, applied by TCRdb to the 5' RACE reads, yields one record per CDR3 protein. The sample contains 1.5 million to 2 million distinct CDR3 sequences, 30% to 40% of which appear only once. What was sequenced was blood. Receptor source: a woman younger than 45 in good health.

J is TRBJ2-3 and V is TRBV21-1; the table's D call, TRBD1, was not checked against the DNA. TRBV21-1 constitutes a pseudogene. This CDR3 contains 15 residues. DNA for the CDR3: TGTGCCAGCAGGAGACAGGGCGGGGGCACAGATACGCAGTATTTT. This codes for CASRRQGGGTDTQYF.

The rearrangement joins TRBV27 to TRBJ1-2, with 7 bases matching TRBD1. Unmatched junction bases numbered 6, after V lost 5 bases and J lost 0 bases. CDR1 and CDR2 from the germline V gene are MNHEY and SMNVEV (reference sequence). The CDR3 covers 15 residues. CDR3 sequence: CASSLSRGPNYGYTF. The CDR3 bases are TGTGCCAGCAGTCTTTCGAGGGGGCCTAACTATGGCTACACCTTC.

The DNA of the CDR3 is TGTGCCACCTCCCCCCCCATTCTAGTCACAGATACGCAGTATTTT. It specifies CATSPPILVTDTQYF. The chain joins TRBV28 to TRBJ2-3; D remains ambiguous. Trimming removed 10 bases from V and 2 bases from J, with 19 bases in between. Germline V gene sequence: CDR1 MDHEN, CDR2 SYDVKM. This CDR3 region has 15 residues.

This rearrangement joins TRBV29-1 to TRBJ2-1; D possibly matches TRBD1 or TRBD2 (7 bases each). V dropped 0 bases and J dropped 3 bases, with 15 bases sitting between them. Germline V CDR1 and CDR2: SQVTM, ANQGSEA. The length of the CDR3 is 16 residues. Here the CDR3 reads CSVEDPARGGYNEQFF. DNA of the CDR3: TGCAGCGTTGAAGATCCAGCCAGGGGGGGCTACAATGAGCAGTTCTTC.

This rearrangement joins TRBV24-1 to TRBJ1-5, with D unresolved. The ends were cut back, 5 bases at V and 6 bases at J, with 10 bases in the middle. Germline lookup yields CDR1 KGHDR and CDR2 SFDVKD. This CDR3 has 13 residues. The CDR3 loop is CATSGVNSQPQHF. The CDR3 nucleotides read TGTGCCACCAGTGGGGTTAACTCTCAGCCCCAGCATTTT.

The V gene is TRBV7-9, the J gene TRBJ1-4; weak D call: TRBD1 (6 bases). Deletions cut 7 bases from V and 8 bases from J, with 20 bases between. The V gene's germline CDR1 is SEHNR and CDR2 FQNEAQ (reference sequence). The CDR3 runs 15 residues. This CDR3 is CASTPQGGQGEKLFF. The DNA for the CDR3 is TGTGCCAGCACCCCCCAAGGGGGACAAGGCGAAAAACTGTTTTTT.

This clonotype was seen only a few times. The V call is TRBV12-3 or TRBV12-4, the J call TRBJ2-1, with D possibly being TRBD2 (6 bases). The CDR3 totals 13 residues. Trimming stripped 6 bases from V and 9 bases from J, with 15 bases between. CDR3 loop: CASSLGGPGEQFF. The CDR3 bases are TGTGCCAGCAGCCTCGGGGGTCCTGGTGAGCAGTTCTTC.

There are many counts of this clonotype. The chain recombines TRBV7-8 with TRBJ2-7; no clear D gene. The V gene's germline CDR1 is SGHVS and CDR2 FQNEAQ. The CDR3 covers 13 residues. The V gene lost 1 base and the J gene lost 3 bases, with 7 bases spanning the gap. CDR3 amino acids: CASSLGAGYEQYF. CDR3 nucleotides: TGTGCCAGCAGCTTAGGTGCAGGCTACGAGCAGTACTTC.